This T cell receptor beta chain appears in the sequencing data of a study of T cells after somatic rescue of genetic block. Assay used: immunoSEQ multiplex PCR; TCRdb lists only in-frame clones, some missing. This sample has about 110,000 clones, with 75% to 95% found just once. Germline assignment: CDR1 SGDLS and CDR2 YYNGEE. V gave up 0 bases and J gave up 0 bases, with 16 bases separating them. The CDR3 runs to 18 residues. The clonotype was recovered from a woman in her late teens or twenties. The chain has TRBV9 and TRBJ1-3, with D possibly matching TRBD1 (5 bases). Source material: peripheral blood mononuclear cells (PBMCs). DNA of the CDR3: TGTGCCAGCAGCGTAGAGGGGAGGGGATGGAGCTCTGGAAACACCATATATTTT. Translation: CASSVEGRGWSSGNTIYF.